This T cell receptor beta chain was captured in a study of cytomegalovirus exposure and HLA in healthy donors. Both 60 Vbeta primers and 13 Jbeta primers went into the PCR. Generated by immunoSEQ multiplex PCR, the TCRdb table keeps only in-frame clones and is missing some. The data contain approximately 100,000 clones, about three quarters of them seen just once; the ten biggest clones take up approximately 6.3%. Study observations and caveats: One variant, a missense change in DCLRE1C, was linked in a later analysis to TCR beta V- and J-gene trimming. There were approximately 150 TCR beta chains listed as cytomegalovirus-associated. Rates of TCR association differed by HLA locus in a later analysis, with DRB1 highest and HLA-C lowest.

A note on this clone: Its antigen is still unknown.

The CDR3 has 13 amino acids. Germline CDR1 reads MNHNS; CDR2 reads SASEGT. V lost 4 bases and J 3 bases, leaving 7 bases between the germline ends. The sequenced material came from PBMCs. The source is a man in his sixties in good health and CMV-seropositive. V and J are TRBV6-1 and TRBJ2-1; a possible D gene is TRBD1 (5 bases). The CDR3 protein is CASSADSYNEQFF. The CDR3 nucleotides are TGTGCCAGCAGTGCTGACAGCTACAATGAGCAGTTCTTC.